Presented here are 30 T cell receptor beta chains from one specimen sequenced in a study of identical twins. TCRdb independently ran MiXCR on the 5' RACE reads; one entry per CDR3 protein. The table records approximately 700,000 distinct CDR3 sequences, 18% of them present only once. These records were also assigned to another study, of T cells expressing NK-cell markers.

The sequenced sample consisted of PBMCs. These receptors all come from a woman between 18 and 29 years old in good health.

This clonotype was counted a few times. V and J are TRBV15 and TRBJ2-1, with 10 positions matching TRBD2. This CDR3 comprises 17 residues. Germline-derived CDR1 and CDR2 are LNHNV and YYDKDF (reference sequence). Germline trimming cut 0 bases from V and 5 bases from J; bases unmatched to any gene: 7. CDR3 region: CATSRDVAGGIHNEQFF. CDR3 DNA: TGTGCCACCAGCAGAGATGTAGCGGGGGGTATACACAATGAGCAGTTCTTC.

This clonotype has more than one count but fewer than ten. The chain has TRBV15 and TRBJ2-7; D uncertain. From germline, CDR1 is LNHNV and CDR2 YYDKDF (reference sequence). V gave up 3 bases and J gave up 4 bases, with 7 bases separating them. CDR3 size: 12 residues. CDR3 nucleotides: TGTGCCACCAGCAGGGGTTTATACGAGCAGTACTTC. This gives the protein CATSRGLYEQYF.

This chain links TRBV27 with TRBJ2-1; D not certain. The CDR3 length is 16 residues. Trimming cost V 0 bases and J 8 bases, with 17 bases left between them. CDR1 and CDR2 (germline): MNHEY, SMNVEV (reference sequence). CDR3 coding DNA: TGTGCCAGCAGTTTATCGCTCGGCAGCAGGAGCCATGAGCAGTTCTTC. Its translation: CASSLSLGSRSHEQFF.

This clonotype showed up just a few times. V gene TRBV7-3 combines with J gene TRBJ2-1; unclear D gene. The germline V gene encodes CDR1 SGHTA and CDR2 FQGTGA. V lost 5 bases, J lost 12 bases, and 23 bases lay in between. CDR3 size: 15 residues. CDR3 sequence reads: CASSPGTSIPHVQFF. The CDR3, as DNA: TGTGCCAGCAGCCCCGGCACTTCAATCCCCCATGTGCAGTTCTTC.

This clonotype showed up just a few times. The CDR3 is CSARTGLGGSYEQYF. CDR3 nucleotide sequence: TGCAGTGCTAGAACAGGGTTGGGGGGCTCCTACGAGCAGTACTTC. The V call is TRBV20-1, the J call TRBJ2-7; TRBD1 or TRBD2 may be the D gene (6 bases each). V was clipped by 2 bases and J by 0 bases, with 14 bases between them. Germline loops: CDR1 DFQATT, CDR2 SNEGSKA (reference sequence). The CDR3 consists of 15 residues.

In its sample, this clonotype was seen a few times. V usage is TRBV6-5 and J usage is TRBJ2-1; a possible D gene is TRBD1 (6 bases). The CDR3 loop spans 15 amino acids. Trimming cost V 5 bases and J 0 bases, with 11 bases left between them. Germline-derived CDR1 and CDR2 are MNHEY and SVGAGI. The CDR3 here is CASSHRASSYNEQFF. Here the CDR3 DNA reads TGTGCCAGCAGTCACAGGGCAAGCTCCTACAATGAGCAGTTCTTC.

This clonotype was seen a few times. The chain recombines TRBV5-1 with TRBJ2-7; weak D call: TRBD2 (5 bases). V was pared by 5 bases and J by 6 bases, with 12 bases between. The CDR3 has 12 residues. Germline V gives CDR1 SGHRS, CDR2 YFSETQ. The CDR3, as DNA: TGCGCCAGCAGGGGAGTTTCCCGCGAGCAGTACTTC. It is translated as CASRGVSREQYF.

A word on this clonotype: Its ends do not fully match the called genes, so a read error is possible. The J gene is TRBJ2-5, the V gene TRBV7-7; TRBD1 might be the D (5 bases). In germline, CDR1 is SSHAT, CDR2 FNYEAQ (reference sequence). The CDR3 is 16 residues long. The CDR3 nucleotides read TGTGCTAGCAGCTTAGCTGGGATAAAGGGGCCAGAGACCCAGTACTTC. This translates into CASSLAGIKGPETQYF. The whole variable domain, filled in from reference TRBV7-7 and TRBJ2-5, reads GAGVSQSPRYKVTKRGQDVTLRCDPISSHATLYWYQQALGQGPEFLTYFNYEAQPDKSGLPSDRFSAERPEGSISTLTIQRTEQRDSAMYRCASSLAGIKGPETQYFGPGTRLLVL.

The chain links TRBV20-1 to TRBJ1-5; D remains ambiguous. This CDR3 contains 12 residues. CDR1 is DFQATT, CDR2 SNEGSKA, per germline (reference sequence). The V end lost 3 bases, the J end lost 7 bases, and 10 bases lay between the germline ends. DNA of the CDR3: TGCAGTGCTAGTGACGGGGAACAGCCCCAGCATTTT. This encodes CSASDGEQPQHF.

This clonotype showed up just a few times. The chain joins TRBV20-1 to TRBJ1-5; D unclear. Trimming cost V 3 bases and J 7 bases, with 10 bases left between them. CDR1 is DFQATT, CDR2 SNEGSKA, per germline (reference sequence). The CDR3 has 12 amino acids. CDR3 protein: CSARSGGQPQHF. The CDR3 bases are TGCAGTGCTAGGTCCGGAGGGCAGCCCCAGCATTTT.

As concerns this clonotype: Its ends do not fully match the called genes, so a read error is possible. The chain employs TRBV7-9 and TRBJ2-2, with 7 bases that match TRBD1. Germline CDR1 reads SEHNR; CDR2 reads FQNEAQ (reference sequence). This CDR3 contains 15 residues. CDR3 residues: CASSLGQTNTGVLFF. CDR3 in DNA: TGTGCCAGCAGCCTGGGACAGACGAACACCGGGGTGCTGTTTTTT. Full variable domain (missing parts from reference TRBV7-9 and TRBJ2-2): DTGVSQNPRHKITKRGQNVTFRCDPISEHNRLYWYRQTLGQGPEFLTYFQNEAQLEKSRLLSDRFSAERPKGSFSTLEIQRTEQGDSAMYLCASSLGQTNTGVLFFGEGSRLTVL.

This clonotype was counted at least ten times. The rearrangement joins TRBV5-1 to TRBJ2-3; unclear D gene. The CDR3 is made up of 13 amino acids. V lost 4 bases to trimming and J lost 0 bases, with 6 bases between them. The germline gives CDR1 SGHRS, CDR2 YFSETQ. The chain's CDR3 is CASSGLSTDTQYF. The CDR3 region has the DNA TGCGCCAGCAGCGGCCTTAGCACAGATACGCAGTATTTT.

This clonotype occurred a few times. The chain has TRBV20-1 and TRBJ2-7, with D uncertain. Germline V CDR1 and CDR2: DFQATT, SNEGSKA (reference sequence). The CDR3 spans 13 residues. With 6 bases removed from V and 0 bases from J, the gap between germline ends came to 12 bases. CDR3 in DNA: TGCAGTGCACCGGGCCCCGGCTCCTACGAGCAGTACTTC. Protein: CSAPGPGSYEQYF.

The chain is built from TRBV11-3 and TRBJ2-1, with TRBD2 matching 14 bases. J lost 8 bases, V lost 5 bases, and 8 bases had no gene match. This CDR3 has 16 residues. Germline V gives CDR1 SGHNT, CDR2 YENEEA. The CDR3 loop is CASSIGTSGRPDEQFF. In nucleotides, the CDR3 is TGTGCCAGCAGCATCGGGACTAGCGGGAGACCGGATGAGCAGTTCTTC.

This clonotype was found a few times. The rearrangement uses TRBV12-3 or TRBV12-4 and TRBJ1-2; no firm D call. The CDR3 covers 12 residues. The germline V and J ends were trimmed by 7 bases and 8 bases, with 14 bases remaining between them. In nucleotides, the CDR3 is TGTGCCAGCAATCGGAACTTGGGGGGCTACACCTTC. The encoded protein is CASNRNLGGYTF.

The chain couples TRBV5-1 to TRBJ2-7; tentatively, D is TRBD1 or TRBD2 (6 bases each). In germline, CDR1 is SGHRS, CDR2 YFSETQ. The V end was cut by 4 bases, the J end by 6 bases, with 11 bases between. The CDR3 sequence is 12 residues long. The CDR3 loop reads CASSEGGGEQYF. Written as DNA, the CDR3 is TGCGCCAGCAGCGAGGGGGGTGGCGAGCAGTACTTC.

This clonotype was detected only a few times. V is TRBV4-3 and J is TRBJ2-7; 8 bases line up with TRBD2. This CDR3 comprises 17 residues. CDR1 LGHNA and CDR2 YSLEER come from the germline V gene. Trimming at V came to 0 bases and at J to 6 bases, leaving 13 bases not matched to a gene. CDR3 region: CASSQDPLGGRRIEQYF. CDR3 sequence (DNA): TGCGCCAGCAGCCAAGATCCCCTGGGCGGGAGGCGGATCGAGCAGTACTTC.

This clonotype was found many times. The chain combines TRBV12-3 or TRBV12-4 with TRBJ2-1; either TRBD1 or TRBD2 may supply D (5 bases each). V lost 2 bases and J 4 bases, leaving 12 bases between the germline ends. CDR3 size: 15 residues. CDR3 protein: CASSLRGAGYNEQFF. CDR3 sequence (DNA): TGTGCCAGCAGTTTAAGAGGGGCAGGATACAATGAGCAGTTCTTC.

The chain recombines TRBV7-8 with TRBJ2-7, with TRBD2 matching over 7 bases. The V gene's germline CDR1 is SGHVS and CDR2 FQNEAQ. V was pared by 2 bases and J by 4 bases, with 8 bases of the junction left unmatched. The CDR3 spans 15 residues. The CDR3 here is CASSLMGAGPYEQYF. The CDR3 bases are TGTGCCAGCAGCTTAATGGGAGCGGGACCTTACGAGCAGTACTTC.

This clonotype was detected a few times. The CDR3: CASTRWAEETQYF. The DNA of the CDR3 is TGTGCCAGCACTCGGTGGGCTGAAGAGACCCAGTACTTC. The chain links TRBV12-3 or TRBV12-4 to TRBJ2-5; D is unclear. Deletions cut 7 bases from V and 3 bases from J, with 12 bases between. The CDR3 runs 13 residues.

This clonotype was found a few times. The rearrangement uses TRBV29-1 and TRBJ2-1; 8 bases agree with TRBD1. V was pared by 4 bases and J by 8 bases, with 7 bases of the junction left unmatched. This CDR3 is built from 13 residues. CDR1 SQVTM and CDR2 ANQGSEA come from the germline V gene. CDR3 sequence: CSVARGRTDEQFF. The CDR3 nucleotides are TGCAGCGTTGCCAGGGGGCGCACCGATGAGCAGTTCTTC.

The chain couples TRBV7-8 to TRBJ2-1; 8 bases agree with TRBD2. The CDR3 consists of 20 residues. Unmatched junction bases numbered 16, after V lost 3 bases and J lost 0 bases. The V gene's germline CDR1 is SGHVS and CDR2 FQNEAQ. The CDR3 coding sequence is TGTGCCAGCAGCTTGACAGCCGGGACTAGATTACGGAGCTCCTACAATGAGCAGTTCTTC. Its protein product is CASSLTAGTRLRSSYNEQFF.

The chain has TRBV29-1 and TRBJ2-2, with TRBD2 as a possible D gene (5 bases). V was cut by 5 bases and J by 2 bases, with 6 bases left in between. CDR1 is SQVTM and CDR2 is ANQGSEA in the germline V gene. The CDR3 is 12 residues long. The CDR3 loop reads CSVRGNTGELFF. The CDR3 DNA is TGCAGCGTTCGGGGTAACACCGGGGAGCTGTTTTTT.

The V call is TRBV3-1, the J call TRBJ1-1; perhaps TRBD1 as D (6 bases). The CDR3 totals 14 residues. V dropped 0 bases and J dropped 1 base, with 6 bases sitting between them. Germline V lookup: CDR1 LGHDT, CDR2 YNNKEL (reference sequence). The chain's CDR3 is CASSQEGQNTEAFF. In nucleotides, the CDR3 is TGTGCCAGCAGCCAAGAGGGACAGAACACTGAAGCTTTCTTT.

The chain recombines TRBV3-1 with TRBJ1-2; D might be TRBD1 (5 bases). In germline, CDR1 is LGHDT, CDR2 YNNKEL (reference sequence). Trimming took 1 base from V and 2 from J, leaving 8 bases between them. This CDR3 spans 14 amino acids. The CDR3 loop is CASSQGRVNYGYTF. The DNA for the CDR3 is TGTGCCAGCAGCCAAGGCAGGGTGAACTATGGCTACACCTTC.

This clonotype was counted a few times. V and J are TRBV11-1 and TRBJ2-5, with TRBD2 matching 16 bases. This CDR3 region has 18 residues. CDR1 and CDR2 from the germline V gene are SGHAT and FQDESV (reference sequence). With 5 bases clipped from V and 2 bases from J, the junction kept 8 bases outside the gene matches. This CDR3 is CASSVGLAGGPRQETQYF. CDR3 coding DNA: TGTGCCAGCAGCGTGGGACTAGCGGGAGGGCCGCGGCAAGAGACCCAGTACTTC.

The chain is built from TRBV20-1 and TRBJ2-7; D remains ambiguous. The germline CDR1 and CDR2 sequences are DFQATT and SNEGSKA (reference sequence). Trimming shortened V by 6 bases and J by 5 bases, and 11 bases separated the two germline ends. This CDR3 is 11 amino acids long. The CDR3 DNA reads as TGCAGTGCAACCGGCGCGGACGAGCAGTACTTC. It translates to CSATGADEQYF.

The chain carries TRBV27 and TRBJ2-7; TRBD1 is a possible D gene (5 bases). The length of the CDR3 is 13 residues. V lost 7 bases and J 2 bases, leaving 12 bases between the germline ends. The germline gives CDR1 MNHEY, CDR2 SMNVEV (reference sequence). The CDR3 sequence: CASTDKNAYEQYF. The CDR3 DNA is TGTGCCAGCACGGACAAGAACGCCTACGAGCAGTACTTC.

This clonotype was found a few times. V and J are TRBV25-1 and TRBJ2-7; TRBD1 matches at 9 bases. Germline-derived CDR1 and CDR2 are MGHDK and SYGVNS. This CDR3 comprises 15 residues. The ends lost 10 bases at V and 2 bases at J; junction bases unmatched: 12. Here the CDR3 reads CAIWGDRDITYEQYF. The CDR3 DNA reads TGTGCCATCTGGGGGGACAGGGATATTACCTACGAGCAGTACTTC.

This clonotype occurred a few times. The chain joins TRBV20-1 to TRBJ2-1; D remains unclear. Trimming stripped 3 bases from V and 7 bases from J, with 7 bases between. The CDR3 is made up of 11 amino acids. Germline V CDR1 and CDR2: DFQATT, SNEGSKA (reference sequence). CDR3 nucleotide sequence: TGCAGTGCTAGTAGTACGAATGAGCAGTTCTTC. It codes for CSASSTNEQFF.